Below, one T cell receptor (beta chain) is given with its context. This clone was detected only once. The antigen this receptor binds is unknown. Nothing much larger sits one base from this clone, and base qualities are not available. This entry belongs to a study of T cells in localized non-small cell lung cancer (dated by TCRdb to the early 2020s). For context, the study as a whole: T cell repertoires of fewer than 250 early-stage NSCLC patients were analyzed, with tumors being compared against uninvolved tumor-adjacent lungs. The cohort consisted of around 250 treatment-naive NSCLC patients whose localized lung tumors had been resected. Of the NSCLC patients, fewer than 150 were male and around 97 were female, and the mean age was roughly 61 years. Points the paper makes about the study in general: A median of around 50 of the top 100 tumor clones turned up in the paired uninvolved adjacent lung, and 25 to 35 of those clones also ranked among the top 100 of that same adjacent lung. Because multi-region tumor sequencing was not performed, intratumor heterogeneity could not be ruled out. Uninvolved tumor-adjacent lung showed the highest T cell clonality, higher than tumor, which suggests more focused antigenic responses in the adjacent lung. Higher blood T cell density associated with longer overall survival, while higher adjacent-lung clonality associated with shorter survival. Since the design was exploratory, TCR variables were selected using unadjusted p-values with no false-discovery rate correction.

At diagnosis, peripheral blood, uninvolved tumor-adjacent lung and tumor were collected and were preserved as a mix of fresh-frozen and FFPE material. Blood samples were analyzed as peripheral blood mononuclear cells for TCR repertoire profiling. TCR beta CDR3 regions were sequenced from DNA using the immunoSEQ Assay. The original methods were these. To compute T cell density, TCR beta template counts were normalized to usable DNA, which was estimated by amplifying housekeeping genes. Richness was estimated with the preseqR package, extrapolating to 400,000 templates for PBMC samples and 120,000 templates for tissue samples. Clonality was taken to be one minus Pielou's evenness. Tissue-enriched TCRs were identified by differential abundance testing using productive amino-acid clonotypes, minimum total count 5 and alpha 0.1. Repertoire overlap between compartments was quantified with the Jaccard Index and Morisita Overlap Index. GLIPH grouped TCR beta CDR3s together with public tetramer-defined viral CDR3s, and a viral motif had to include at least three viral sequences and show V-gene enrichment. TCRdb obtained this table from immuneACCESS and retained in-frame rearrangements with V and J assigned. These tables miss some clones; where compared with another copy, unresolved V genes account for less than half of the shortfall, and the remainder is unexplained. V and J calls plus clone size are reproduced from that table; the DNA served to infer D and trimming. This sample has more than 11,000 clones in its table, and roughly nine tenths of those were observed once. Of the sample, approximately 2.7% falls within the top ten clones.

The material was peripheral blood mononuclear cells, obtained before any cancer treatment. The source of this sequence is a man between 35 and 75 years old with stage III lung adenocarcinoma.

The DNA reads as follows: TGTGCCAGCAGCCCCTGGGTCCTGAACACTGAAGCTTTCTTT. This gives the protein CASSPWVLNTEAFF. The rearrangement joined TRBV11-2 to TRBJ1-1; there is no confident call for the D gene. V is pared back by 5 bases and J by 0 bases, with 10 bases lying between the germline termini. CDR3 length: 14 amino acids, cysteine to phenylalanine. The only DNA kept is the CDR3, 42 bases in frame from the first base. The CDR1 and CDR2 encoded by the germline V gene are SGHAT and FQNNGV.